Included here is one T cell receptor (beta chain) sequence, with context. Its specificity is not known. The CDR3 contains 10 residues. Germline assignment: CDR1 LNHDA and CDR2 SQIVND (reference sequence). V lost 8 bases to trimming and J lost 7 bases, with 8 bases between them. Amplification used 60 Vbeta primers and 13 Jbeta primers. Sequenced by immunoSEQ multiplex PCR; TCRdb stores in-frame clones only, minus some. The sample yields 130,000 or so clones, about 81% seen once. These data come from a study of cytomegalovirus exposure and HLA in healthy donors. Study-wide findings and caveats: A few chains tied to CMV proved CMV antigen-specific in vitro. CMV serostatus alone was available as immune exposure information.

The sequence was obtained from a woman aged 40 to 49 in good health and CMV-seropositive. What was sequenced was PBMCs. V gene TRBV19 combines with J gene TRBJ1-2; a possible D gene is TRBD1 (6 bases). Here the CDR3 DNA reads TGTGCCAGTTACAGGGCTGGCTACACCTTC. This encodes CASYRAGYTF.